These 25 T cell receptor beta chains were sequenced from one sample in a study of regulatory T cells in long-lasting Graves disease. Time point meaning: persistent/refractory GD, antithyroid drugs over 5 years with positive TRAb. RNA from PBMCs was the source of the TCR library. According to the study, TCR beta libraries were built with iRepertoire HTBI primers and CDR3-region Arm-PCR. TCRdb passed the multiplex PCR reads through MiXCR, listing each CDR3 protein once. This table has roughly 400,000 distinct CDR3 sequences, 20% to 25% appearing once. Source: peripheral blood mononuclear cells (PBMCs), taken when the disease was refractory, from a patient treated with antithyroid drugs. The receptor set was obtained from a female donor with Graves disease.

This clonotype was seen at least ten times. The gene calls are TRBV28 and TRBJ2-7; 10 bases fit TRBD1. Losses at the gene ends were 6 bases for V and 7 bases for J; bases not matched to a gene: 9. Per germline, CDR1 MDHEN and CDR2 SYDVKM. The CDR3 length is 14 residues. The CDR3 DNA reads as TGTGCCAGCAGCACCGGGACAGGGGCAGGGGAGCAGTACTTC. Encoded protein: CASSTGTGAGEQYF.

The V call is TRBV15, the J call TRBJ2-6; D is undetermined. V gave up 0 bases and J gave up 3 bases, with 9 bases separating them. Germline V gives CDR1 LNHNV, CDR2 YYDKDF (reference sequence). The CDR3 totals 16 residues. The CDR3 nucleotides are TGTGCCACCAGCAGAGATTCGGGCGGTGGGGCCAACGTCCTGACTTTC. Translating it yields CATSRDSGGGANVLTF.

This clonotype was counted many times. The rearrangement links TRBV2 to TRBJ1-5; D remains unclear. The V and J ends lost 7 bases and 4 bases respectively, with 17 bases between them. Germline CDR1 and CDR2: SNHLY and FYNNEI. The CDR3 is 15 residues long. The CDR3 DNA is TGTGCCAGCACGTCTAGGACTGGCCAAAATCAGCCCCAGCATTTT. This codes for CASTSRTGQNQPQHF.

This chain connects TRBV10-3 to TRBJ2-7; TRBD1 might be the D (6 bases). Germline V CDR1 and CDR2: ENHRY, SYGVKD. This CDR3 region has 11 residues. V lost 10 bases and J 3 bases, leaving 10 bases between the germline ends. The CDR3 region has the DNA TGTGCCAGCGAGGACAGCTACGAGCAGTACTTC. This encodes CASEDSYEQYF.

This clonotype has just a few counts. The V gene is TRBV20-1, the J gene TRBJ2-2, with D maybe TRBD2 (5 bases). The germline V and J ends were trimmed by 3 bases and 2 bases, with 10 bases remaining between them. The CDR3 spans 14 residues. Germline loops: CDR1 DFQATT, CDR2 SNEGSKA (reference sequence). CDR3 sequence reads: CSARTNLNTGELFF. The CDR3 DNA follows: TGCAGTGCTAGGACTAACCTTAACACCGGGGAGCTGTTTTTT.

On this clonotype itself: It may be a read error: a sequence one base away is much more abundant. This sequence joins TRBV6-5 and TRBJ2-7, with D perhaps TRBD1 (5 bases). V lost 4 bases and J 2 bases, leaving 15 bases between the germline ends. Germline CDR1 is MNHEY and CDR2 is SVGAGI. The CDR3 runs 15 residues. CDR3 nucleotides: TGTGCCAGCAGTTGGGCCCAGGGAACAACCTACGAGCAGTACTTC. Its protein product is CASSWAQGTTYEQYF.

This clonotype was counted between two and nine times. The V call is TRBV7-6, the J call TRBJ2-2; a possible D gene is TRBD1 (6 bases). The length of the CDR3 is 16 residues. The V gene lost 5 bases and the J gene lost 3 bases, with 16 bases spanning the gap. The germline V gene encodes CDR1 SGHVS and CDR2 FNYEAQ. The DNA of the CDR3 is TGTGCCAGCAGCCCACCGGAACAGGGAGACACCGGGGAGCTGTTTTTT. Translating gives CASSPPEQGDTGELFF.

In the case of this clonotype: A much larger clone differs by one base, so this may be a read error. The chain couples TRBV6-9 to TRBJ2-4; 10 nucleotides align to TRBD2. CDR1 and CDR2 from the germline V gene are MNHGY and SVAAGI. The CDR3 loop spans 17 amino acids. Trimming at V came to 3 bases and at J to 2 bases, leaving 7 bases not matched to a gene. The chain's CDR3 is CASSYEAGGPTKNIQYF. CDR3 bases: TGTGCCAGCAGTTACGAAGCGGGAGGGCCAACCAAAAACATTCAGTACTTC.

The chain is built from TRBV3-1 and TRBJ1-5, with D unresolved. Germline CDR1 LGHDT, CDR2 YNNKEL (reference sequence). The CDR3 loop spans 15 amino acids. Between the trimmed V and J ends, which lost 1 base and 1 base, there was a span of 8 bases. CDR3 protein: CASSQGRPSNQPQHF. CDR3 nucleotides: TGTGCCAGCAGCCAAGGTCGCCCAAGCAATCAGCCCCAGCATTTT.

The rearrangement uses TRBV4-2 and TRBJ2-7; tentatively, D is TRBD1 or TRBD2 (5 bases each). CDR1 is LGHNA and CDR2 is YNFKEQ in the germline V gene. V dropped 5 bases and J dropped 2 bases, with 16 bases sitting between them. CDR3 length equals 15 residues. CDR3 loop: CASSFDAGATYEQYF. CDR3 nucleotides: TGTGCCAGCAGCTTTGACGCCGGGGCAACCTACGAGCAGTACTTC.

Many counts were recorded for this clonotype. The V and J genes are TRBV25-1 and TRBJ1-5, with 7 bases aligning to TRBD1. Germline CDR1 MGHDK, CDR2 SYGVNS. CDR3 length: 12 amino acids. V shed 6 bases, J shed 7 bases, and the junction held 3 bases outside the gene matches. The CDR3 region is CASSRGEQPQHF. DNA of the CDR3: TGTGCCAGCAGCAGGGGGGAACAGCCCCAGCATTTT.

The sample holds many counts of this clonotype. The gene calls are TRBV18 and TRBJ1-6; D gene ambiguous. Trimming cost V 3 bases and J 6 bases, with 6 bases left between them. The CDR3 consists of 13 residues. Germline loops: CDR1 KGHSH, CDR2 LQKENI. CDR3: CASSPSPNSPLHF. In DNA form, the CDR3 reads TGTGCCAGCTCACCTTCCCCTAATTCACCCCTCCACTTT.

The rearrangement links TRBV29-1 to TRBJ2-1, with 8 positions matching TRBD2. CDR3 length equals 14 residues. V was pared by 8 bases and J by 7 bases, with 13 bases of the junction left unmatched. Per the germline V gene, CDR1 is SQVTM and CDR2 is ANQGSEA. The CDR3 spells CSSWGSGSPNEQFF. The CDR3 nucleotides are TGCAGCTCCTGGGGGAGCGGGAGTCCTAATGAGCAGTTCTTC.

V usage is TRBV7-6 and J usage is TRBJ2-5, with 7 bases matching TRBD1. CDR1 is SGHVS and CDR2 is FNYEAQ in the germline V gene. Germline trimming cut 4 bases from V and 2 bases from J; bases unmatched to any gene: 10. The CDR3 runs to 16 residues. CDR3 bases: TGTGCCAGCAGCTCACGCCTAGGGGGCAGTCAAGAGACCCAGTACTTC. Protein: CASSSRLGGSQETQYF.

This clonotype was seen at least ten times. The V gene is TRBV10-3, the J gene TRBJ1-2; 9 bases align to TRBD1. Germline assignment: CDR1 ENHRY and CDR2 SYGVKD. V shed 5 bases and J 4 bases; nucleotides not matched to a gene: 5. The CDR3 has 14 residues. CDR3 nucleotides: TGTGCCATCAGTTCCGGGACAGGGCCCTATGGCTACACCTTC. Its protein is CAISSGTGPYGYTF.

The chain links TRBV28 to TRBJ2-7, with TRBD2 identical over 7 bases. Germline V gene data show CDR1 as MDHEN and CDR2 as SYDVKM. V shed 6 bases, J shed 1 base, and the junction held 9 bases outside the gene matches. The CDR3 is made up of 15 amino acids. Written as DNA, the CDR3 is TGTGCCAGCAGCGCCCACTCTAGCGGTTCCTACGAGCAGTACTTC. Its protein is CASSAHSSGSYEQYF.

In this sample, this clonotype turned up many times. The chain uses TRBV28 and TRBJ2-7; the D gene is possibly TRBD2 (5 bases). The CDR3 runs to 14 residues. Trimming pared 5 bases from V and 3 bases from J, leaving 14 bases between. Germline V gene data show CDR1 as MDHEN and CDR2 as SYDVKM. For the CDR3, the DNA is TGTGCCAGCAGTGGACTTCTGGGGAACTACGAGCAGTACTTC. Protein: CASSGLLGNYEQYF.

Details on this clonotype: Given a far larger clone just one base away, this is likely a sequencing read error. The V gene is TRBV6-1, the J gene TRBJ1-1; tentative D call: TRBD1 (6 bases). The CDR3 contains 13 residues. The germline CDR1 and CDR2 sequences are MNHNS and SASEGT. The CDR3 DNA is TGTGCCATCAGTGAAGGGGGGAACACTGAAGCTTTCTTT. Translation gives CAISEGGNTEAFF.

The chain has TRBV9 and TRBJ2-2; D possibly corresponds to TRBD2 (6 bases). This CDR3 is built from 14 residues. CDR1 is SGDLS, CDR2 YYNGEE, per germline. Trimming shortened V by 1 base and J by 7 bases, and 11 bases separated the two germline ends. The CDR3: CASSVSGASGELFF. The CDR3 DNA is TGTGCCAGCAGCGTATCGGGAGCTAGCGGGGAGCTGTTTTTT.

This clonotype was seen more than once but under ten times. The V and J genes are TRBV6-2 or TRBV6-3 and TRBJ2-3; 7 bases are a match to TRBD1. Looked up from germline, CDR1 is MNHEY and CDR2 is SVGEGT. The length of the CDR3 is 13 residues. The J segment lost 2 bases and the V segment lost 6 bases, leaving 2 bases of the junction unmatched. The CDR3 region has the DNA TGTGCCAGCAGGGGACAGAACACAGATACGCAGTATTTT. It specifies CASRGQNTDTQYF.

A note on this clonotype: This may stem from a read error, because a much larger clone lies one nucleotide away. The V call is TRBV6-2 or TRBV6-3, the J call TRBJ2-7; the D gene is possibly TRBD2 (5 bases). The CDR3 has 14 amino acids. The germline CDR1 and CDR2 sequences are MNHEY and SVGEGT. V lost 0 bases to trimming and J lost 9 bases, with 15 bases between them. CDR3 sequence (DNA): TGTGCCAGCAGTTACTCGAGAGCATCGGGGTGGCAGTACTTC. Its translation is CASSYSRASGWQYF.

This clonotype was counted only a few times. V gene TRBV30 combines with J gene TRBJ1-3; no firm D call. Germline-derived CDR1 and CDR2 are GTSNPN and SVGIG (reference sequence). The V end lost 4 bases, the J end lost 4 bases, and 14 bases lay between the germline ends. The CDR3 consists of 14 residues. CDR3 protein: CAWNLKLGGNTIYF. The DNA of the CDR3 is TGTGCCTGGAACCTAAAGCTCGGGGGAAACACCATATATTTT.

This clonotype was seen many times. The V gene is TRBV28, the J gene TRBJ1-5; 7 bases line up with TRBD1. The CDR3 has 18 residues. Germline V lookup: CDR1 MDHEN, CDR2 SYDVKM. V dropped 3 bases and J dropped 7; count of bases not matched to a gene: 18. This CDR3 reads CASSFSLDQGGISQPQHF. The CDR3 DNA reads TGTGCCAGCAGTTTTTCCTTGGATCAGGGGGGAATTTCACAGCCCCAGCATTTT.

Many counts were recorded for this clonotype. The rearrangement joins TRBV29-1 to TRBJ1-1; D gene uncertain. The germline V and J ends were trimmed by 7 bases and 0 bases, with 12 bases remaining between them. The CDR3 runs 13 residues. Germline V CDR1 and CDR2: SQVTM, ANQGSEA. The CDR3 region has the DNA TGCAGCGCCCCGGAAAACATGAACACTGAAGCTTTCTTT. As protein: CSAPENMNTEAFF.

The genes are TRBV18 and TRBJ1-1; 9 bases fit TRBD1. CDR3 size: 16 residues. Germline values: CDR1 KGHSH, CDR2 LQKENI. Losses at the gene ends were 1 base for V and 3 bases for J; bases not matched to a gene: 6. The CDR3 region has the DNA TGTGCCAGCTCACCACTGGACAGGGGTGAGTACACTGAAGCTTTCTTT. Its translation is CASSPLDRGEYTEAFF.